This T cell receptor (beta chain) was captured in a study of T cell responses to AZD1222 COVID-19 vaccine. Libraries were prepared by immunoSEQ multiplex PCR; TCRdb keeps only in-frame clonotypes and omits some of them. This table holds 65,000 to 80,000 clones, about 80% found once. This clone appeared a single time. This CDR3 has 14 residues. In germline, CDR1 is SGHRS, CDR2 YFSETQ. Trimming shortened V by 7 bases and J by 1 base, and 14 bases separated the two germline ends. The chain recombines TRBV5-1 with TRBJ2-5, with D perhaps matching TRBD1 (6 bases). The sample consisted of peripheral blood, taken 28 days after the second AZD1222 dose. The sequence derives from an adult who received the AZD1222 COVID-19 vaccine. The CDR3 nucleotides are TGCGCCAGCTCCCCAGGGGCGACCCAAGAGACCCAGTACTTC. This sequence encodes CASSPGATQETQYF.